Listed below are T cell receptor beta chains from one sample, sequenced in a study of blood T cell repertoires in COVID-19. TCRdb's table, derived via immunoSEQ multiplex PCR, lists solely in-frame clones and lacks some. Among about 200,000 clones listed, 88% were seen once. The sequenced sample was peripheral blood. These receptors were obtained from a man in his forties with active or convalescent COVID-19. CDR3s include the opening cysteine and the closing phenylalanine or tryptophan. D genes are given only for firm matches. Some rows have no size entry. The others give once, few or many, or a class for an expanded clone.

TGTGCCAGTAGTTCATATAGACAGGGGGCTCAGCCCCAGCATTTT CASSSYRQGAQPQHF TRBD1 TRBJ1-5 TRBV19 .
TGCGCCAGCAGCTCCCTTACAGGGCCCTCTGGAAACACCATATATTTT CASSSLTGPSGNTIYF . TRBJ1-3 TRBV5-1 .
TGTGCCAGCAGCGGACAGGGGGCGATTCAGTACTTC CASSGQGAIQYF TRBD1 TRBJ2-4 TRBV6-5 .
TGCAGTGCTACCGACTATTACGAGCAGTTCTTC CSATDYYEQFF . TRBJ2-1 TRBV20-1 .
TGTGCCAGCAGTGAGGCCCCGGGTACTGAAGCTTTCTTT CASSEAPGTEAFF . TRBJ1-1 TRBV13 few
TGTGCCAGCAGCTCACAGGGGACAGATACGCAGTATTTT CASSSQGTDTQYF TRBD1 TRBJ2-3 TRBV7-2 .
TGTGCCAGCAGCACCTCCTCAACCCGGGGGGCTTACGAGCAGTACTTC CASSTSSTRGAYEQYF . TRBJ2-7 TRBV9 .
TGTGCCAGCAGCTTAGGGCGGGCCAGTAACTATGGCTACACCTTC CASSLGRASNYGYTF . TRBJ1-2 TRBV7-9 .
TGTGCCAGCAGCCAAGATATCGGTTACGAGCAGTACTTC CASSQDIGYEQYF . TRBJ2-7 TRBV3-1/TRBV3-2 .
TGTGCCAGTAGTATTGGGGACACGGCAGATACGCAGTATTTT CASSIGDTADTQYF . TRBJ2-3 TRBV19 .
TGCGCCAGCAGCTTAGAAGACAGGGCGGACTATGGCTACACCTTC CASSLEDRADYGYTF TRBD1 TRBJ1-2 TRBV5-1 .
TGTGCCAGCAGCCAATATGCGGGGAACACTGAAGCTTTCTTT CASSQYAGNTEAFF . TRBJ1-1 TRBV14 .
TGTGCCAGCAGCCGAGATTATAGCAATCAGCCCCAGCATTTT CASSRDYSNQPQHF . TRBJ1-5 TRBV9 .
TGCAGCGTGAGACAGGGAGGCACTGAAGCTTTCTTT CSVRQGGTEAFF TRBD1 TRBJ1-1 TRBV29-1 .
TGTGCCAGCAAGCGGGACAGGGTCGCTGAAGCTTTCTTT CASKRDRVAEAFF TRBD1 TRBJ1-1 TRBV6-5 .
TGCGCCAGCAGCTTCGTGGCAGGGAACACTGAAGCTTTCTTT CASSFVAGNTEAFF . TRBJ1-1 TRBV5-1 .
TGCAGTGCTAGTCCAGGGGATCGTGGCACCGGGGAGCTGTTTTTT CSASPGDRGTGELFF . TRBJ2-2 TRBV20-1 .
TGTGCCAGTAGTCTCACAACGATCCCCAGAGGCGGTCAGCCCCAGCATTTT CASSLTTIPRGGQPQHF . TRBJ1-5 TRBV19 .
TGTGCCATCAGTGAGGTGGGACAGGGGCGGAACACCGGGGAGCTGTTTTTT CAISEVGQGRNTGELFF TRBD1 TRBJ2-2 TRBV10-3 .
TGTGCCAGTAGCGGGACAGGGTATAACTATGGCTACACCTTC CASSGTGYNYGYTF TRBD1 TRBJ1-2 TRBV15 .
TGTGCCAGCAGCCTCGAGACAGGGGCACATAATTCACCCCTCCACTTT CASSLETGAHNSPLHF TRBD1 TRBJ1-6 TRBV4-2 .
TGTGCCAGCAGCCAAGGGTCGGGACAGATCTCAGATACGCAGTATTTT CASSQGSGQISDTQYF TRBD1 TRBJ2-3 TRBV4-2 .
TGTGCCAGCAGCTTAGGCGAGGATACGCAGTATTTT CASSLGEDTQYF . TRBJ2-3 TRBV7-9 .
TGTGCCAGCAGTGAGGTGGTCAGGGGGCGGAAGGGAGAGACCCAGTACTTC CASSEVVRGRKGETQYF TRBD1 TRBJ2-5 TRBV2 .
TGTGCTAGTGGTTTGGGCGGTACAGGGAGGGGCTACGAGCAGTACTTC CASGLGGTGRGYEQYF . TRBJ2-7 TRBV12-5 .
TGTGCCAGCTCGGGACCCTACAGGGGTCCTGAAGCTTTCTTT CASSGPYRGPEAFF TRBD1 TRBJ1-1 TRBV3-1/TRBV3-2 .
TGTGCCAGCAGTGCTACCGGGACAGTTACCGGGGAGCTGTTTTTT CASSATGTVTGELFF TRBD1 TRBJ2-2 TRBV2 .
TGTGCCAGCAGTATGGGACTAGCGGGTTACGAGCAGTACTTC CASSMGLAGYEQYF TRBD2 TRBJ2-7 TRBV6-5 .
TGTGCTAGTGGTTCGGAGACCCAGTACTTC CASGSETQYF . TRBJ2-5 TRBV12-5 .
TGTGCCATAAACGGGGGGGCCCAAGAGACCCAGTACTTC CAINGGAQETQYF TRBD2 TRBJ2-5 TRBV19 .
TGTGCCAGCAGCTTAGCCAGGGCGAACACCGGGGAGCTGTTTTTT CASSLARANTGELFF . TRBJ2-2 TRBV11-3 .
TGTGCCAGTCAGGGACAGGGGGGGTTGTACGAGCAGTACTTC CASQGQGGLYEQYF TRBD1 TRBJ2-7 TRBV19 .
TGTGCCAGCAGCCTCGGGACTAGCGGGATATCGTACAATGAGCAGTTCTTC CASSLGTSGISYNEQFF TRBD2 TRBJ2-1 TRBV11-3 .
TGTGCCAGCAGCCCCAGTAGCCGTACTGGAAACACCATATATTTT CASSPSSRTGNTIYF . TRBJ1-3 TRBV3-1/TRBV3-2 .
TGCACCAGCAGCCATCCCGACAGGGTTGAGACCCAGTACTTC CTSSHPDRVETQYF . TRBJ2-5 TRBV1 .
TGTGCCACCAGTGACTCCCCCGAACTATATGGCGGAATTAATGAGCAGTTCTTC CATSDSPELYGGINEQFF . TRBJ2-1 TRBV24-1 .
TGTGCCAGCATCAGAGACAGGTCCTACAATGAGCAGTTCTTC CASIRDRSYNEQFF . TRBJ2-1 TRBV6-5 .